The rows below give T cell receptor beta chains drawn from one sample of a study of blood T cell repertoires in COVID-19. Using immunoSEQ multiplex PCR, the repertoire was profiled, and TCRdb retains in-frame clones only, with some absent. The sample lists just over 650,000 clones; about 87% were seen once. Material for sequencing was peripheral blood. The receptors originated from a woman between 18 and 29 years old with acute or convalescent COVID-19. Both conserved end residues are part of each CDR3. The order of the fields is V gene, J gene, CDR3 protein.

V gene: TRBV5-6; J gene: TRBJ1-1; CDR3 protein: CASSGDRGGAEAFF
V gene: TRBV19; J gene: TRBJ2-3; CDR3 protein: CASSRQGTDTQYF
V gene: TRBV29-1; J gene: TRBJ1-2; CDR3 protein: CSATGTLGYTF
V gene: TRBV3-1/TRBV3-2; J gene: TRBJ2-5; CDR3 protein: CASSQGGGQETQYF
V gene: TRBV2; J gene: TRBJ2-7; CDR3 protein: CASSQGMTSSHEQYF
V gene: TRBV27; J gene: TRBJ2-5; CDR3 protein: CASSLAGGYQETQYF
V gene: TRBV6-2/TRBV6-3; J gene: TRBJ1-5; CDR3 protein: CASSPGQGNQPQHF
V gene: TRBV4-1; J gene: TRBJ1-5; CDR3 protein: CASSQLQGNSNQPQHF
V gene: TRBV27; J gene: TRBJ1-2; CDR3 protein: CASSLKDKNYGYTF
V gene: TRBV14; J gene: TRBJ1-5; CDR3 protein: CASSRSGGQPQHF
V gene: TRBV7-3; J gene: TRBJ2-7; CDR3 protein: CASSPGGSYEQYF
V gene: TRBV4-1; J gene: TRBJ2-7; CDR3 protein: CASSRGDRGYEQYF
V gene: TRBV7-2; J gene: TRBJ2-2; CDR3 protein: CASTYPNTGELFF
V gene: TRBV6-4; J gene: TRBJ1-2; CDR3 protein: CASSESPGGATTYGYTF
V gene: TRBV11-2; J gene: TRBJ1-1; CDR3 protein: CASSLERWAEAFF
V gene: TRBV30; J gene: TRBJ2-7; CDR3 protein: CAWRSGPSYEQYF
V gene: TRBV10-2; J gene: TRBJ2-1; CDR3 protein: CASTGEAVLPHEQFF
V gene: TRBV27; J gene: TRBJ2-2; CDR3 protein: CASSLLRGAGELFF
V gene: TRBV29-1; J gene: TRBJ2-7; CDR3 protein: CSVEGGRLSSYEQYF
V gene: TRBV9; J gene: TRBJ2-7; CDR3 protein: CASSPTGLAGNEQYF
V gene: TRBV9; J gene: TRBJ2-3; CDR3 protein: CASSVTGTSGGSTDTQYF
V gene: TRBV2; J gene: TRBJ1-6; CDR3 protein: CAKSSDSQNSYNSPLHF
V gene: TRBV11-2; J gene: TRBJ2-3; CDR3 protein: CASSLAGGRADTQYF
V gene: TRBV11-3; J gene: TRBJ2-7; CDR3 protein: CASSPGSGRASGDEQYF
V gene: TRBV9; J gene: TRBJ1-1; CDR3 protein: CASSVGQGWMNTEAFF
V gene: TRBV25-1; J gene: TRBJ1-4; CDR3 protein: CASSVRTSLFF
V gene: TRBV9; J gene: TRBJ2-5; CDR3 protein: CASSVGGGGTQETQYF
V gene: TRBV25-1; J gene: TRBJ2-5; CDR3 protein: CASSGGQETQYF
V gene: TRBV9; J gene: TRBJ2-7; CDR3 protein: CASSVVGSSYEQYF
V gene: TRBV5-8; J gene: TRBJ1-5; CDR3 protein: CASSPDGRGGDQPQHF